One and the same sample provided the 3 T cell receptor beta chains below, sequenced in a study of regulatory T cells in long-lasting Graves disease. Arm-PCR of CDR3 regions and iRepertoire HTBI primers were the basis on which TCR beta libraries were built. TCRdb independently ran MiXCR on the multiplex PCR reads; one entry per CDR3 protein. The sample includes a few hundred thousand distinct CDR3 sequences, 12% of them seen just once. Time point in this sample: newly diagnosed GD, antithyroid drugs for less than 3 months. PBMC-derived RNA was used for the TCR library. In addition, the sample was reused for a study of T cells in Graves' hyperthyroidism and ophthalmopathy.

Specimen: peripheral blood mononuclear cells (PBMCs), collected at new diagnosis, from a patient treated with antithyroid drugs. These receptor sequences come from a young woman with Graves disease.

This clonotype was seen ten or more times. V is TRBV11-2 and J is TRBJ2-7, with TRBD1 identical over 9 bases. The CDR3 is made up of 13 amino acids. The germline V gene encodes CDR1 SGHAT and CDR2 FQNNGV. After removal of 5 bases from V and 6 bases from J, the junction contained 5 bases not matched to a gene. The CDR3: CASSNTGGGEQYF. The CDR3, as DNA: TGTGCCAGCAGCAATACAGGGGGCGGCGAGCAGTACTTC.

This clonotype has ten or more counts. This rearrangement joins TRBV27 to TRBJ2-7; D may be TRBD2 (6 bases). Germline-derived CDR1 and CDR2 are MNHEY and SMNVEV (reference sequence). The CDR3 sequence is 15 residues long. The V end lost 3 bases, the J end lost 7 bases, and 19 bases lay between the germline ends. The CDR3 nucleotides are TGTGCCAGCAGTTTCCTGGGAGGAGTTATTGTTGAGCAGTACTTC. The encoded protein is CASSFLGGVIVEQYF.

This clonotype was seen many times. This chain uses TRBV20-1 with TRBJ1-1, with TRBD1 as a possible D gene (6 bases). Per the germline V gene, CDR1 is DFQATT and CDR2 is SNEGSKA (reference sequence). The V end lost 3 bases, the J end lost 3 bases, and 17 bases lay between the germline ends. There are 15 residues in the CDR3. The CDR3 here is CSASIAGARDTEAFF. The CDR3 coding sequence is TGCAGTGCTAGTATTGCGGGGGCGCGAGACACTGAAGCTTTCTTT.